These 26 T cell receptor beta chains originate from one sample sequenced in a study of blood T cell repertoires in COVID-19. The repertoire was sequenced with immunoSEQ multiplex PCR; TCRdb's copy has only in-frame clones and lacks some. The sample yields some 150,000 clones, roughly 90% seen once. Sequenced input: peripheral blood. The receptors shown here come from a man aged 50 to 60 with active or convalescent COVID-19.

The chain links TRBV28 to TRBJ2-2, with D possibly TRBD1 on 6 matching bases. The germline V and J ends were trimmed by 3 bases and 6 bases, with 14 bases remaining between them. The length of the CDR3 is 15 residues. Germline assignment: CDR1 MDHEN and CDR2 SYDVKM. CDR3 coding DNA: TGTGCCAGCAGTTTTAACAGGGTGAGGGCCGGGGAGCTGTTTTTT. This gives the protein CASSFNRVRAGELFF.

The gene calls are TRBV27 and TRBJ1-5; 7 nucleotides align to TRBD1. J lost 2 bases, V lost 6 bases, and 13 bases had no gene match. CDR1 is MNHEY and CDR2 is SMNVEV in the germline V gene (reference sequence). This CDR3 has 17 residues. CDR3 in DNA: TGTGCCAGCAGCCCACGCCCAGGGGGGAGGCGCAATCAGCCCCAGCATTTT. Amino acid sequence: CASSPRPGGRRNQPQHF.

This chain's CDR3 is CAWSGGGLAGIEYEQYF. The CDR3 nucleotides read TGTGCCTGGAGTGGGGGGGGACTAGCGGGAATAGAGTACGAGCAGTACTTC. The chain uses TRBV30 and TRBJ2-7; TRBD2 matches at 13 bases. CDR3 length: 17 residues. The germline gives CDR1 GTSNPN, CDR2 SVGIG (reference sequence). V shed 1 base, J shed 4 bases, and the junction held 10 bases outside the gene matches.

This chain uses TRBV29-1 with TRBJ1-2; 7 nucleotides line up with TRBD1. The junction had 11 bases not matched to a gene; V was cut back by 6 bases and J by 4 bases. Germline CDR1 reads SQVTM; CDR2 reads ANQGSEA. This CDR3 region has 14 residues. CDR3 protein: CSVRPGGLGYGYTF. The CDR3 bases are TGCAGCGTACGACCAGGGGGACTAGGCTATGGCTACACCTTC.

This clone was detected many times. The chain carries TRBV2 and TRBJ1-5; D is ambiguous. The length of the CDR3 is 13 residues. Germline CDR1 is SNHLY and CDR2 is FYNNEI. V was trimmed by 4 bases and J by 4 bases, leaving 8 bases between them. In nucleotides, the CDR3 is TGTGCCAGCAGTGTAGGGAGGAATCAGCCCCAGCATTTT. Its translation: CASSVGRNQPQHF.

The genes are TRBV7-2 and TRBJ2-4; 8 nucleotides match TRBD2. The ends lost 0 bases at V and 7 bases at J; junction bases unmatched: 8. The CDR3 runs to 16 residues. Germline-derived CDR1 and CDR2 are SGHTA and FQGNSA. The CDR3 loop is CASSLASSGRRNIQYF. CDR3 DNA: TGTGCCAGCAGCTTAGCGTCCAGCGGGAGAAGGAACATTCAGTACTTC. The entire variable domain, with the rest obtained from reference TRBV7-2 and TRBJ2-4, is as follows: GAGVSQSPSNKVTEKGKDVELRCDPISGHTALYWYRQSLGQGLEFLIYFQGNSAPDKSGLPSDRFSAERTGGSVSTLTIQRTQQEDSAVYLCASSLASSGRRNIQYFGAGTRLSVL.

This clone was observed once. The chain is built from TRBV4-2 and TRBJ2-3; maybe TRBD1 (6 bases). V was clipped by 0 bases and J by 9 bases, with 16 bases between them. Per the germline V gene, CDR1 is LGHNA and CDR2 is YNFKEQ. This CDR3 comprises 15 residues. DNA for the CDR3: TGTGCCAGCAGCCAAGAAGAGGGGGATCGTAGCACGCAGTATTTT. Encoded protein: CASSQEEGDRSTQYF.

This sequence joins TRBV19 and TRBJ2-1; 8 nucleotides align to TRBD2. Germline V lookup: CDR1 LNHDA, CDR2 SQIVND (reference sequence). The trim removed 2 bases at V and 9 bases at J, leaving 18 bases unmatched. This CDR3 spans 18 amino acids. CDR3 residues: CASSIIRGLTGGPSEQFF. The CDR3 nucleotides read TGTGCCAGTAGTATAATCAGGGGTCTCACGGGAGGGCCTTCTGAGCAGTTCTTC.

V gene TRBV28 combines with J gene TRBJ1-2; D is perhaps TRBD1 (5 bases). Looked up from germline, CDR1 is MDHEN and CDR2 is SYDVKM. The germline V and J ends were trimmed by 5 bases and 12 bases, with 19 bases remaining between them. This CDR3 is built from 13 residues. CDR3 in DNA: TGTGCCAGCAGTCGGGGGTACTCCCCCCGAGACACCTTC. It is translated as CASSRGYSPRDTF.

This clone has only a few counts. The CDR3, as DNA: TGTGCCAGCAAAGGACTAGCGGGAGCTAACGAGCAGTACTTC. Protein: CASKGLAGANEQYF. The chain employs TRBV6-5 and TRBJ2-7, with 13 positions matching TRBD2. This CDR3 has 14 residues. Germline V gives CDR1 MNHEY, CDR2 SVGAGI. With V trimmed by 7 bases and J by 5 bases, 5 bases remained unmatched.

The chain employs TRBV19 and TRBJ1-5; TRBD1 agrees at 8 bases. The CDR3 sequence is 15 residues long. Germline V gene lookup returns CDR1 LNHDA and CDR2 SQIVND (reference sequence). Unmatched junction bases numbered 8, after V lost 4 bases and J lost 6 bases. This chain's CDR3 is CASSKATGASQPQHF. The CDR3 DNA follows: TGTGCCAGTAGTAAGGCGACAGGGGCTAGTCAGCCCCAGCATTTT. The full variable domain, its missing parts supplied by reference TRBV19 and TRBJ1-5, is DGGITQSPKYLFRKEGQNVTLSCEQNLNHDAMYWYRQDPGQGLRLIYYSQIVNDFQKGDIAEGYSVSREKKESFPLTVTSAQKNPTAFYLCASSKATGASQPQHFGDGTRLSIL.

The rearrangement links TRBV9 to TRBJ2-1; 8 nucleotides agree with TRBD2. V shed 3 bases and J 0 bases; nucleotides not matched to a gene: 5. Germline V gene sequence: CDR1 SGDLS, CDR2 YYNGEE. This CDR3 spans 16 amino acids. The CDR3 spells CASSGGSGSSYNEQFF. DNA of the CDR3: TGTGCCAGCAGCGGAGGGAGCGGGAGCTCCTACAATGAGCAGTTCTTC.

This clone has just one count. CDR3 sequence: CASSPSGSGANVLTF. DNA of the CDR3: TGTGCCAGCTCACCATCCGGGTCTGGGGCCAACGTCCTGACTTTC. The rearrangement uses TRBV18 and TRBJ2-6; D call uncertain. Germline CDR1 is KGHSH and CDR2 is LQKENI. The CDR3 contains 15 residues. Trimming pared 2 bases from V and 1 base from J, leaving 6 bases between.

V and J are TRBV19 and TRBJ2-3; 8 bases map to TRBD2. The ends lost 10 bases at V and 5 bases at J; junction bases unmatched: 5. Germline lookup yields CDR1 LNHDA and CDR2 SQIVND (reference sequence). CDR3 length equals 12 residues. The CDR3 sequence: CATTSGGDTQYF. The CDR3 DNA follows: TGTGCCACTACTAGCGGTGGAGATACGCAGTATTTT.

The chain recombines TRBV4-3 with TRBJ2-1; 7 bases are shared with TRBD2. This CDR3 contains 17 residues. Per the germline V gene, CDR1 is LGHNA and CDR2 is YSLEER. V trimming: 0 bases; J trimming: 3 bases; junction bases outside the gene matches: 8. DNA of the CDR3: TGCGCCAGCAGCCAAGATGGGGGGGGACTTAACTACAATGAGCAGTTCTTC. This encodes CASSQDGGGLNYNEQFF.

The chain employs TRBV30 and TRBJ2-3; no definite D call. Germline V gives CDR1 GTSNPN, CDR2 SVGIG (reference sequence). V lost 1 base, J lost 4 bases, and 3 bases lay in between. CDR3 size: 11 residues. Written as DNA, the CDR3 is TGTGCCTGGAGTGCGGCAGATACGCAGTATTTT. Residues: CAWSAADTQYF. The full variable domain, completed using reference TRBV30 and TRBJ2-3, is SQTIHQWPATLVQPVGSPLSLECTVEGTSNPNLYWYRQAAGRGLQLLFYSVGIGQISSEVPQNLSASRPQDRQFILSSKKLLLSDSGFYLCAWSAADTQYFGPGTRLTVL.

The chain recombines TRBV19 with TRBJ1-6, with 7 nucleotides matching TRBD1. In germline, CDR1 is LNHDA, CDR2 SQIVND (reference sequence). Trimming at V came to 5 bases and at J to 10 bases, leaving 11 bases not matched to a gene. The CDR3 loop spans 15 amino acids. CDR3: CASSRLGEQGSPLHF. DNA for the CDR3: TGTGCCAGTAGTCGTTTAGGAGAACAGGGGTCACCCCTCCACTTT.

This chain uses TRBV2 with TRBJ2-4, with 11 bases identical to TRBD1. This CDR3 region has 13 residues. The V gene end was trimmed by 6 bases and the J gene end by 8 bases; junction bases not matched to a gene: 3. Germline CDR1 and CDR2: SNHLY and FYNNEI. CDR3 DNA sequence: TGTGCCAGCAGCGGACAGGGGGCGGACATTCAGTACTTC. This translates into CASSGQGADIQYF.

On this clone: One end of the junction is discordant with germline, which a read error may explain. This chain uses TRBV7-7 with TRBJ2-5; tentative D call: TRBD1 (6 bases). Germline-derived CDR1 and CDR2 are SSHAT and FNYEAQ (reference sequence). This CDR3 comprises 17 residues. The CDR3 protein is CASSLAPVGAALETQYF. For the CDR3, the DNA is TGTGCTAGCAGCTTAGCCCCGGTGGGGGCGGCTTTGGAGACCCAGTACTTC.

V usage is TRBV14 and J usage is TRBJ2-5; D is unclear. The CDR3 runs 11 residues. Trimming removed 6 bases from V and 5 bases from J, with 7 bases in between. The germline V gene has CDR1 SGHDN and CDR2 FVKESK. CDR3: CASRVEETQYF. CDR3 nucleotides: TGTGCCAGCAGAGTGGAGGAGACCCAGTACTTC.

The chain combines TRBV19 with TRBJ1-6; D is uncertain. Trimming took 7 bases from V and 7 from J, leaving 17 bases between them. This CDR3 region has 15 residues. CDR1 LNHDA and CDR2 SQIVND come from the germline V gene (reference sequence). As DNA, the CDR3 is TGTGCCAGTAACTCACGCGGAGGGCTGAATTCACCCCTCCACTTT. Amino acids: CASNSRGGLNSPLHF.

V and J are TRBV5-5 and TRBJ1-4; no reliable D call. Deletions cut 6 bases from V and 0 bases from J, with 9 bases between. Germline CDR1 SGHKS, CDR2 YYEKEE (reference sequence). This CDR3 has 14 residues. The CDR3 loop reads CASIRDATNEKLFF. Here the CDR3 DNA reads TGTGCCAGCATTCGGGATGCAACTAATGAAAAACTGTTTTTT.

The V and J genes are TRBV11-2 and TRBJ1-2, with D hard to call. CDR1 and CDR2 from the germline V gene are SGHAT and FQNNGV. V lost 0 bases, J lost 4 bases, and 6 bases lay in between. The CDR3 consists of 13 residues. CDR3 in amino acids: CASSLEASYGYTF. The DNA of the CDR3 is TGTGCCAGCAGCTTAGAGGCTTCCTATGGCTACACCTTC.

The CDR3 DNA is TGTGCCAGCAGCTTGGAGGGCAGGGCGGGCTACACCTTC. Translated, it gives CASSLEGRAGYTF. V and J are TRBV5-4 and TRBJ1-2; D may be TRBD1 (5 bases). V was pared by 0 bases and J by 8 bases, with 11 bases between. The CDR3 extends over 13 amino acids. CDR1 is SGHNT, CDR2 YYREEE, per germline (reference sequence).

DNA for the CDR3: TGCAGCATACAGGGGGGGGCAGTTGGCGAGCAGTACTTC. Its protein product is CSIQGGAVGEQYF. The chain links TRBV29-1 to TRBJ2-7, with TRBD1 as a possible D gene (8 bases). The germline gives CDR1 SQVTM, CDR2 ANQGSEA. The V end lost 8 bases, the J end lost 6 bases, and 20 bases lay between the germline ends. CDR3 size: 13 residues.

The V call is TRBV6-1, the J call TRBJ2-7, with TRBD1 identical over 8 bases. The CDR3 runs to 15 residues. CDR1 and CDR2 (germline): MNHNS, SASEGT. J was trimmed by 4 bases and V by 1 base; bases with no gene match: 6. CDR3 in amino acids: CASSEGRGLSYEQYF. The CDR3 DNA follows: TGTGCCAGCAGTGAAGGCAGGGGGCTCAGTTACGAGCAGTACTTC.